These T cell receptor beta chains were read from a single sample in a study of preoperative IRX-2 immunotherapy in early breast cancer. Profiling relied on immunoSEQ multiplex PCR, and the TCRdb table lists in-frame clones only, not all of them. The profile covers about 32,000 clones, with around 83% appearing a single time and approximately 2.7% taken by the ten largest. This specimen consisted of lymph node tissue, obtained from a patient treated with IRX-2 immunotherapy. These receptors were taken from a human donor with breast cancer. CDR3s include the opening cysteine and the closing phenylalanine or tryptophan. Fields, in order: clone size, D gene, J gene, CDR3 length, V gene, CDR3 protein, CDR3 DNA. D genes are given only for firm matches. The size of a clone is reported for some rows only, either as once, few or many, or as a class for expanded clones.

clone size: -
D gene: -
J gene: TRBJ2-7
CDR3 length: 16
V gene: TRBV8-2
CDR3 protein: CASSLRTGTSSYEQYF
CDR3 DNA: TGTGCCAGCAGTTTGAGGACCGGGACTAGCTCCTACGAGCAGTACTTC

clone size: -
D gene: TRBD2
J gene: TRBJ2-1
CDR3 length: 16
V gene: TRBV12-5
CDR3 protein: CASIRAGTSRPNEQFF
CDR3 DNA: TGTGCCAGCATCCGGGCCGGGACTAGCCGCCCGAATGAGCAGTTCTTC

clone size: -
D gene: -
J gene: TRBJ2-1
CDR3 length: 20
V gene: TRBV1
CDR3 protein: CASSQDLILGLAGTYNEQFF
CDR3 DNA: TGCGCCAGCAGCCAAGACTTAATCTTGGGACTAGCGGGAACCTACAATGAGCAGTTCTTC

clone size: large
D gene: -
J gene: TRBJ2-1
CDR3 length: 14
V gene: TRBV6-8
CDR3 protein: CASSYLSSYNEQFF
CDR3 DNA: TGTGCCAGCAGTTACTTGAGCTCCTACAATGAGCAGTTCTTC

clone size: -
D gene: -
J gene: TRBJ2-5
CDR3 length: 14
V gene: TRBV15
CDR3 protein: CATSRDPGSVAQYF
CDR3 DNA: TGTGCCACCAGCAGAGATCCTGGCAGCGTCGCCCAGTACTTC

clone size: -
D gene: TRBD2
J gene: TRBJ2-7
CDR3 length: 14
V gene: TRBV19
CDR3 protein: CASSPIGGSGEQYF
CDR3 DNA: TGTGCCAGTAGTCCCATTGGCGGGAGTGGCGAGCAGTACTTC

clone size: -
D gene: TRBD1
J gene: TRBJ1-5
CDR3 length: 18
V gene: TRBV28
CDR3 protein: CASGFSRDREISNQPQHF
CDR3 DNA: TGTGCCAGCGGTTTCTCACGGGACAGGGAAATTAGCAATCAGCCCCAGCATTTT

clone size: -
D gene: TRBD2
J gene: TRBJ2-5
CDR3 length: 15
V gene: TRBV19
CDR3 protein: CASSIRGLAGETQYF
CDR3 DNA: TGTGCCAGTAGTATTCGAGGACTAGCGGGGGAGACCCAGTACTTC

clone size: few
D gene: TRBD2
J gene: TRBJ2-1
CDR3 length: 16
V gene: TRBV15
CDR3 protein: CATSRDPEGTILGQFF
CDR3 DNA: TGTGCCACCAGCAGAGACCCAGAGGGGACTATCCTTGGGCAGTTCTTC

clone size: medium-sized
D gene: -
J gene: TRBJ1-2
CDR3 length: 14
V gene: TRBV11-3
CDR3 protein: CASSLESGNYGYTF
CDR3 DNA: TGTGCCAGCAGCTTGGAGTCGGGGAACTATGGCTACACCTTC

clone size: -
D gene: -
J gene: TRBJ2-3
CDR3 length: 17
V gene: TRBV1
CDR3 protein: CASSQGPSGTLTDTQYF
CDR3 DNA: TGCGCCAGCAGCCAAGGCCCTAGCGGGACCCTCACAGATACGCAGTATTTT

clone size: -
D gene: TRBD2
J gene: TRBJ2-2
CDR3 length: 15
V gene: TRBV6-8
CDR3 protein: CASNIAGEVTGELFF
CDR3 DNA: TGTGCCAGCAATATAGCGGGGGAGGTCACCGGGGAGCTGTTTTTT

clone size: -
D gene: TRBD1
J gene: TRBJ2-1
CDR3 length: 15
V gene: TRBV12-5
CDR3 protein: CASGLVTGEANEQFF
CDR3 DNA: TGTGCTAGTGGTTTGGTGACAGGGGAAGCAAATGAGCAGTTCTTC

clone size: once
D gene: -
J gene: TRBJ1-5
CDR3 length: 13
V gene: TRBV19
CDR3 protein: CASSAQGEQPQHF
CDR3 DNA: TGTGCCAGTAGTGCACAGGGAGAACAGCCCCAGCATTTT

clone size: -
D gene: TRBD1
J gene: TRBJ2-2
CDR3 length: 14
V gene: TRBV15
CDR3 protein: CARITQGGTGELFF
CDR3 DNA: TGTGCCAGGATTACACAGGGGGGCACCGGGGAGCTGTTTTTT

clone size: -
D gene: TRBD1
J gene: TRBJ2-7
CDR3 length: 12
V gene: TRBV18
CDR3 protein: CASSDTGTAPVF
CDR3 DNA: TGTGCCAGCTCAGATACCGGGACAGCCCCAGTTTTC